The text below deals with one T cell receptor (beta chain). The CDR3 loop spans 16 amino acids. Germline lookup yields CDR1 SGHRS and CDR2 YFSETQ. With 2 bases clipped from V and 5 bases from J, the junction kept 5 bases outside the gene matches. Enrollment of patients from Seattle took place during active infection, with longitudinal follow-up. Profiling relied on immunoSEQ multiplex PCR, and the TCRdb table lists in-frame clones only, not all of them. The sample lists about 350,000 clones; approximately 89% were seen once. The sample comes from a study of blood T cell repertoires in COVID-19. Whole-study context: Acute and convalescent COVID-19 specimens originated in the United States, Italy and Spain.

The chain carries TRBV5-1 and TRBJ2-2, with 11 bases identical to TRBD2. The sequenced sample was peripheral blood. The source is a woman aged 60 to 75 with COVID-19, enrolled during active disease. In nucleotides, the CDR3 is TGCGCCAGCAGCTTACCTACTAGCGGGGGTACCGGGGAGCTGTTTTTT. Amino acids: CASSLPTSGGTGELFF.